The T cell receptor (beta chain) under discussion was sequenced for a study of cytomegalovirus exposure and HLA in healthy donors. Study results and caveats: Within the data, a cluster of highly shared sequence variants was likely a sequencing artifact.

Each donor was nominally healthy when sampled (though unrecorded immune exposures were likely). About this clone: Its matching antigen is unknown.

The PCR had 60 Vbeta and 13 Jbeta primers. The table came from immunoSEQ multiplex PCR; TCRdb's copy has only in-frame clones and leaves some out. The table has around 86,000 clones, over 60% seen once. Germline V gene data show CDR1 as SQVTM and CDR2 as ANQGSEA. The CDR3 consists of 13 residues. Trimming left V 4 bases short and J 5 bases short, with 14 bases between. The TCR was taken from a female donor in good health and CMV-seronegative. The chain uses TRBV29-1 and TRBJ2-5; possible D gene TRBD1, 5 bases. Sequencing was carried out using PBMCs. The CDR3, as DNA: TGCAGCGTTGGACAGCAGGGTGGGGAGACCCAGTACTTC. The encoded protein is CSVGQQGGETQYF. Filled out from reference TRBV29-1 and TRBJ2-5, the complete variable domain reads SAVISQKPSRDICQRGTSLTIQCQVDSQVTMMFWYRQQPGQSLTLIATANQGSEATYESGFVIDKFPISRPNLTFSTLTVSNMSPEDSSIYLCSVGQQGGETQYFGPGTRLLVL.